The source of this T cell receptor (beta chain) is a study of T cell responses to AZD1222 COVID-19 vaccine. Overall study findings and caveats: Spike-specific TCR breadth and depth were elevated following two AZD1222 doses.

Trimming cost V 5 bases and J 3 bases, with 10 bases left between them. The CDR3 consists of 14 residues. Germline CDR1 KGHDR, CDR2 SFDVKD. This clone was seen more than once but under ten times. Antigen unknown. Method: immunoSEQ multiplex PCR; TCRdb's copy keeps in-frame clones and lacks some. This sample has about 150,000 clones, with roughly nine tenths found just once. The sequence came from an adult who received the AZD1222 COVID-19 vaccine. This specimen was peripheral blood, taken 28 days after the second AZD1222 dose. The chain couples TRBV24-1 to TRBJ2-4; D unclear. The CDR3 loop is CATSVRLDKNIQYF. CDR3 sequence (DNA): TGTGCCACCAGTGTGCGGTTGGACAAAAACATTCAGTACTTC.